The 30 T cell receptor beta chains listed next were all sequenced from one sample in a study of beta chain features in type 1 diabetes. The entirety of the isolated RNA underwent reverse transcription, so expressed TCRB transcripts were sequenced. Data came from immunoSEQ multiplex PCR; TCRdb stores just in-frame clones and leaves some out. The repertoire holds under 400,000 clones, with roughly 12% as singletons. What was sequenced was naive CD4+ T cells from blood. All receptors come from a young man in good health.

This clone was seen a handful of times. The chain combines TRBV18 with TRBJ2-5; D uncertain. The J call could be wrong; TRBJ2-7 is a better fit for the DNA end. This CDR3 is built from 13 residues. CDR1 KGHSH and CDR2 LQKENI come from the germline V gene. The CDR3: CASSPDKTYEQYF. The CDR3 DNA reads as TGTGCCAGCTCACCAGACAAAACCTACGAGCAGTACTTC.

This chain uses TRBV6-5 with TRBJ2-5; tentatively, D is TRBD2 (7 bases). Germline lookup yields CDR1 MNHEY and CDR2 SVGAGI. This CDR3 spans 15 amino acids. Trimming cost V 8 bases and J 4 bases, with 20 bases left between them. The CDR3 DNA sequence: TGTGCCAGCCGGGGGGCACAGGCTTCGGGAGAGACCCAGTACTTC. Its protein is CASRGAQASGETQYF.

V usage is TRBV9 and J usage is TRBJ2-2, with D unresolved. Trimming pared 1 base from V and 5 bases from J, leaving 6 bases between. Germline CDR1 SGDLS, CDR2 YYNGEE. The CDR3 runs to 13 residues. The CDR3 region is CASSVFQTGELFF. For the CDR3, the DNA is TGTGCCAGCAGCGTATTCCAGACCGGGGAGCTGTTTTTT.

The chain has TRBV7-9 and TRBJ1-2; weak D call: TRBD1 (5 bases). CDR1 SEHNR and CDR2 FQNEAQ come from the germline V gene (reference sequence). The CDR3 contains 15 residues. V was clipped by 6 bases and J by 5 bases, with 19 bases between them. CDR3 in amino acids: CASRPTYDSWYGYTF. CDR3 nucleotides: TGTGCCAGCAGACCCACCTATGACAGCTGGTATGGCTACACCTTC.

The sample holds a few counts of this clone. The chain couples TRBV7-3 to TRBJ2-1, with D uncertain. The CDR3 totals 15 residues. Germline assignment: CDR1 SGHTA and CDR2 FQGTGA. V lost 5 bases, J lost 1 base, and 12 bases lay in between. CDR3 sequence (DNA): TGTGCCAGCAGCCCCCCAGGCGCGTCCTACAATGAGCAGTTCTTC. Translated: CASSPPGASYNEQFF.

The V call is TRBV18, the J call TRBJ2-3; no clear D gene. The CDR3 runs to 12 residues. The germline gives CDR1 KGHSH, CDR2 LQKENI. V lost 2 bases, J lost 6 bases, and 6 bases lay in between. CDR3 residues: CASSPMEDTQYF. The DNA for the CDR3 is TGTGCCAGCTCACCAATGGAGGATACGCAGTATTTT.

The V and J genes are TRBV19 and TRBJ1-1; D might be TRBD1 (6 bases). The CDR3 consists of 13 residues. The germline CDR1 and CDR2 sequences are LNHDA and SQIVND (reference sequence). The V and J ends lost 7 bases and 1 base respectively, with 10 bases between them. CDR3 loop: CASTGQWNTEAFF. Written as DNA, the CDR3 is TGTGCCAGTACCGGACAGTGGAACACTGAAGCTTTCTTT.

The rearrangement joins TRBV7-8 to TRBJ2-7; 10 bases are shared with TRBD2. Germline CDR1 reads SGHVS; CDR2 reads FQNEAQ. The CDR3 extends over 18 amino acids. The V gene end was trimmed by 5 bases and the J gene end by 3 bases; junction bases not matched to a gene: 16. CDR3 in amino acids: CASSPLRDGLAGVYEQYF. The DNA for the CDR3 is TGTGCCAGCAGCCCCCTTCGGGATGGTCTAGCGGGAGTCTACGAGCAGTACTTC.

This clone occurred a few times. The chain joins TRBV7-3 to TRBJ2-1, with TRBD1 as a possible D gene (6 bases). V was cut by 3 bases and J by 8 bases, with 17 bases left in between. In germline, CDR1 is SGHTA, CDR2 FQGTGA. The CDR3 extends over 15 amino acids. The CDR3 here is CASSFRQVELDEQFF. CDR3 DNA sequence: TGTGCCAGCAGCTTTAGACAGGTCGAACTGGATGAGCAGTTCTTC.

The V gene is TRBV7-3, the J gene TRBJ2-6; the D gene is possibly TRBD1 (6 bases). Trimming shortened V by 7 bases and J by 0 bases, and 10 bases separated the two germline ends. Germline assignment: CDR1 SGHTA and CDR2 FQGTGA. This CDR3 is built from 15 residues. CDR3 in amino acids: CASTVRGSGANVLTF. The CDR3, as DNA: TGTGCCAGCACCGTCAGGGGCTCTGGGGCCAACGTCCTGACTTTC. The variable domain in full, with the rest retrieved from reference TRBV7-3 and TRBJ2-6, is GAGVSQTPSNKVTEKGKYVELRCDPISGHTALYWYRQSLGQGPEFLIYFQGTGAADDSGLPNDRFFAVRPEGSVSTLKIQRTERGDSAVYLCASTVRGSGANVLTFGAGSRLTVL.

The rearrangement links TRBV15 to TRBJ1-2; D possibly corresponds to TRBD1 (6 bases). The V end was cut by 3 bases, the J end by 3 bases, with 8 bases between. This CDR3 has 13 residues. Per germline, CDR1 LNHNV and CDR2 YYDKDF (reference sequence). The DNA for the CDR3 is TGTGCCACCAGCAGGGACAGTTACTATGGCTACACCTTC. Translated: CATSRDSYYGYTF. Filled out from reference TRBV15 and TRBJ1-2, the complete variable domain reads DAMVIQNPRYQVTQFGKPVTLSCSQTLNHNVMYWYQQKSSQAPKLLFHYYDKDFNNEADTPDNFQSRRPNTSFCFLDIRSPGLGDTAMYLCATSRDSYYGYTFGSGTRLTVV.

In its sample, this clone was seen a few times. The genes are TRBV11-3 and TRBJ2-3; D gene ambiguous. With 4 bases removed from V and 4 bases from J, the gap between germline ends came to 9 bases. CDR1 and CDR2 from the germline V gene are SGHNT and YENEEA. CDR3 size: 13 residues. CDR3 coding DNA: TGTGCCAGCAGCTCCAGAGGCGCAGATACGCAGTATTTT. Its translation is CASSSRGADTQYF.

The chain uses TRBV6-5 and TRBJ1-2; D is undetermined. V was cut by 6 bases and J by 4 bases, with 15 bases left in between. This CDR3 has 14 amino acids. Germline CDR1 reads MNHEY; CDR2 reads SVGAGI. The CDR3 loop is CASSTDAGFYGYTF. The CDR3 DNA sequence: TGTGCCAGCAGCACAGACGCAGGATTCTATGGCTACACCTTC.

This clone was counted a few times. The CDR3 protein is CASSVAAGASTDTQYF. The DNA for the CDR3 is TGTGCCAGCAGCGTAGCTGCAGGGGCAAGCACAGATACGCAGTATTTT. The chain has TRBV9 and TRBJ2-3, with D possibly TRBD1 on 6 matching bases. CDR3 size: 16 residues. Germline V lookup: CDR1 SGDLS, CDR2 YYNGEE. V gave up 0 bases and J gave up 0 bases, with 11 bases separating them. The entire variable domain, with the rest obtained from reference TRBV9 and TRBJ2-3, is as follows: DSGVTQTPKHLITATGQRVTLRCSPRSGDLSVYWYQQSLDQGLQFLIQYYNGEERAKGNILERFSAQQFPDLHSELNLSSLELGDSALYFCASSVAAGASTDTQYFGPGTRLTVL.

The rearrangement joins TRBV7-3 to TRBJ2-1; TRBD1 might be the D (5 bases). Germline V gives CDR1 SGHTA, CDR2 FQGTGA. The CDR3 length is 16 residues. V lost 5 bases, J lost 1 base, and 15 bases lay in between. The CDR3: CASSPRQGISYNEQFF. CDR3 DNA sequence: TGTGCCAGCAGCCCCCGGCAGGGTATATCCTACAATGAGCAGTTCTTC.

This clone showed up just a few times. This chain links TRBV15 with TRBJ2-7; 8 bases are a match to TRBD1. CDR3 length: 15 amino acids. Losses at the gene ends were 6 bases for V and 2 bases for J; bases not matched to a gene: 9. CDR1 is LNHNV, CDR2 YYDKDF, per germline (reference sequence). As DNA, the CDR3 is TGTGCCACCAGAGCCGGGACAGGCCTTACCTACGAGCAGTACTTC. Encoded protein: CATRAGTGLTYEQYF.

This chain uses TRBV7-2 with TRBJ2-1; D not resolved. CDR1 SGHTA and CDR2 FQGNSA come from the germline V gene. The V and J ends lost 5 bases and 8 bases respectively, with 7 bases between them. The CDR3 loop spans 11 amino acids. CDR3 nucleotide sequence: TGTGCCAGCAGCCAGCGAGATGAGCAGTTCTTC. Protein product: CASSQRDEQFF.

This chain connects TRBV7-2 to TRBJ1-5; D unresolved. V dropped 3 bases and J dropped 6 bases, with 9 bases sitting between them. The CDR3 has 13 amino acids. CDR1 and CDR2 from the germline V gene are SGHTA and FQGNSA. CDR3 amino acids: CASSLEDFQPQHF. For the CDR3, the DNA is TGTGCCAGCAGCTTGGAGGATTTTCAGCCCCAGCATTTT.

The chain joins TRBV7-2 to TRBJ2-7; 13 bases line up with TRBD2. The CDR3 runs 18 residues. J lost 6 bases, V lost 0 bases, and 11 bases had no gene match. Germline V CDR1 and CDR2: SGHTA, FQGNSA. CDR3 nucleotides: TGTGCCAGCAGCTTAGCACTAGCGGGAGGGCCTTCCGCCGGCGAGCAGTACTTC. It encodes CASSLALAGGPSAGEQYF.

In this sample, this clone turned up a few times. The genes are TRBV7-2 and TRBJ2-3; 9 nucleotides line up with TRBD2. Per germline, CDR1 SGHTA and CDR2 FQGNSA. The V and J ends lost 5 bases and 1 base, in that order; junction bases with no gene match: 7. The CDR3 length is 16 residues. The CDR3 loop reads CASSPERLAGTDTQYF. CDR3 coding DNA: TGTGCCAGCAGCCCCGAAAGACTAGCGGGCACAGATACGCAGTATTTT.

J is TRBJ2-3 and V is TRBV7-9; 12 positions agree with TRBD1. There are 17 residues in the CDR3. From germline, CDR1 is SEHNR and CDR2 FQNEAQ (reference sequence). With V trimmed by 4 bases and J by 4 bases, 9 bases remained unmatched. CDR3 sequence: CASSSPTGTGGPDTQYF. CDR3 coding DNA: TGTGCCAGCAGCTCCCCCACCGGGACAGGGGGCCCAGATACGCAGTATTTT.

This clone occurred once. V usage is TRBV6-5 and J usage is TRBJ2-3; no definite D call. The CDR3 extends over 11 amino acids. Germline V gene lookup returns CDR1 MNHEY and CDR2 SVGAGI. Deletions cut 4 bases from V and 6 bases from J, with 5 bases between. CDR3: CASSFPDTQYF. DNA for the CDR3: TGTGCCAGCAGTTTTCCGGATACGCAGTATTTT.

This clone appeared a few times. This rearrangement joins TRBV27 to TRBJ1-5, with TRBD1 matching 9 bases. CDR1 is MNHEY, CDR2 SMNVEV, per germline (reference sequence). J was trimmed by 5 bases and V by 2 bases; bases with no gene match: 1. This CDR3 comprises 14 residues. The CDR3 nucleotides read TGTGCCAGCAGTTTAGGGGACAGGGATCAGCCCCAGCATTTT. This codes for CASSLGDRDQPQHF.

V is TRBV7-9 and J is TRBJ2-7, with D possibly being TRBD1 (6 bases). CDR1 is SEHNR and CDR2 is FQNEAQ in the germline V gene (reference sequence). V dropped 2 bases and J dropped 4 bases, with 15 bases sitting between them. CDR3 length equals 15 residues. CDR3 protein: CASSLLPGTKYEQYF. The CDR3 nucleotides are TGTGCCAGCAGCTTATTACCCGGGACAAAGTACGAGCAGTACTTC.

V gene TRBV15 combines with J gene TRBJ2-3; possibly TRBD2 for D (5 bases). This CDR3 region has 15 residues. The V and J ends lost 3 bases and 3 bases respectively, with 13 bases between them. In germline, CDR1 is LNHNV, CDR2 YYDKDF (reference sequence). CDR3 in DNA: TGTGCCACCAGCAGGCGGGCACCATTGACAGATACGCAGTATTTT. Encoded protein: CATSRRAPLTDTQYF.

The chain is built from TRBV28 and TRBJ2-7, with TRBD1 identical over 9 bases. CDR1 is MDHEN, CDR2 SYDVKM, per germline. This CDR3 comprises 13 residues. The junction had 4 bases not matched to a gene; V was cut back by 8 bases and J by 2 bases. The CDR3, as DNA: TGTGCCAGCCGCGACAGGGGGGCCTACGAGCAGTACTTC. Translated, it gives CASRDRGAYEQYF.

The CDR3 DNA sequence: TGCGCCAGCAGCCGCCGGACAGGGGATTATAGCAATCAGCCCCAGCATTTT. Encoded protein: CASSRRTGDYSNQPQHF. V and J are TRBV4-1 and TRBJ1-5; TRBD1 matches 9 bases. This CDR3 is built from 17 residues. With V trimmed by 4 bases and J by 0 bases, 7 bases remained unmatched. Germline values: CDR1 MGHRA, CDR2 YSYEKL.

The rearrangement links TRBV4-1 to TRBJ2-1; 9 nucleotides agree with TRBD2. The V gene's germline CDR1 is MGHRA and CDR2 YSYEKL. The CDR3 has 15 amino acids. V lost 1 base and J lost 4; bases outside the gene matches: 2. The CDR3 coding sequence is TGCGCCAGCAGCCAAGTCGCGGGGGGGTACAATGAGCAGTTCTTC. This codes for CASSQVAGGYNEQFF.

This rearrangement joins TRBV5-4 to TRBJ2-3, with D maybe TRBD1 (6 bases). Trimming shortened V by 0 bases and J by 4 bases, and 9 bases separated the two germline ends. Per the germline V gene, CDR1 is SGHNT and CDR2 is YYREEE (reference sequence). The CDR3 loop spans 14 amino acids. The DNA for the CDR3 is TGTGCCAGCAGCTTGGACGCAGGGGCAGATACGCAGTATTTT. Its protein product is CASSLDAGADTQYF.

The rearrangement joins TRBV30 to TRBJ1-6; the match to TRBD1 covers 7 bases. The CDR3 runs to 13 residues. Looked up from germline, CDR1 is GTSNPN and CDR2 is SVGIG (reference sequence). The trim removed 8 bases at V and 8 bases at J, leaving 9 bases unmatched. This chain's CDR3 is CARQWDSDSPLHF. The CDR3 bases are TGTGCCCGGCAGTGGGACAGCGATTCACCCCTCCACTTT.